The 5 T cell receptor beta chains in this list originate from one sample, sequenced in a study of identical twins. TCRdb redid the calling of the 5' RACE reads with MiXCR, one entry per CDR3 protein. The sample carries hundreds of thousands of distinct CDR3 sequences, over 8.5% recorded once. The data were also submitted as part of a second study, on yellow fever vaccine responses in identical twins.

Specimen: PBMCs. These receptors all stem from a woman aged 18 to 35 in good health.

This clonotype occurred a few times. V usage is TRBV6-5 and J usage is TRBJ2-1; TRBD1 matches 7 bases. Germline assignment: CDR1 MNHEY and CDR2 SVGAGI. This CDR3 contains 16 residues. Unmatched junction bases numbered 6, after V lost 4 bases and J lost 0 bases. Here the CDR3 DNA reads TGTGCCAGCAGTTCCTACAGGGGTAGCTCCTACAATGAGCAGTTCTTC. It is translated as CASSSYRGSSYNEQFF.

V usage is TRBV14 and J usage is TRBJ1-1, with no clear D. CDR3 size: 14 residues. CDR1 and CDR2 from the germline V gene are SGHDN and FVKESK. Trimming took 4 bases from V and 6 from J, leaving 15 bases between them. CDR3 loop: CASSLELGSAEAFF. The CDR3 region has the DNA TGTGCCAGCAGCCTAGAATTGGGGAGCGCTGAAGCTTTCTTT.

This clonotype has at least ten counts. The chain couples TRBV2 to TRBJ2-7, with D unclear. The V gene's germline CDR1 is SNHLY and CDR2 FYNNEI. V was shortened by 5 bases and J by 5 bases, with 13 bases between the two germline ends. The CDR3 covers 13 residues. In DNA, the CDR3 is TGTGCCAGCAGTTCTGGCAAGACGAACGAGCAGTACTTC. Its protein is CASSSGKTNEQYF.

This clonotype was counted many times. The CDR3 here is CSVQHRQGLLANYGYTF. Here the CDR3 DNA reads TGCAGCGTTCAACACCGACAGGGCTTGTTAGCTAACTATGGCTACACCTTC. The rearrangement links TRBV29-1 to TRBJ1-2, with 7 nucleotides matching TRBD1. CDR3 size: 17 residues. The J segment lost 0 bases and the V segment lost 5 bases, leaving 15 bases of the junction unmatched. CDR1 is SQVTM, CDR2 ANQGSEA, per germline.

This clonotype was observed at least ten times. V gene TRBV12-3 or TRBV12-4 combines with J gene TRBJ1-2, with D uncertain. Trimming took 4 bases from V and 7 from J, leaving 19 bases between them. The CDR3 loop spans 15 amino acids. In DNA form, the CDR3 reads TGTGCCAGCAGTTCCTACGGCGGAGGGATGGGTGGCTACACCTTC. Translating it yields CASSSYGGGMGGYTF.